This T cell receptor beta chain is drawn from a study of synovial regulatory T cells in juvenile arthritis (dated by TCRdb to the mid-2010s). About the investigation overall: Of the sequenced patients, a few were therapy-naive, one was treated with methotrexate plus infliximab, six were treated with methotrexate, and one lacked treatment information. Although effector T cell subsets in the cohort were also sequenced for comparisons, the Treg dataset on its own covers only blood and synovial fluid Treg cells. The study compared the TCRbeta CDR3 repertoires of blood iaTreg cells, other blood Treg cells and synovial fluid Treg cells taken from matched patient samples. TCR repertoire comparisons included Treg and Teff subsets from fewer than 12 JIA patients with active disease. Study-wide conclusions, independent of this receptor: Blood iaTreg cells showed lower TCR diversity than other blood Treg cells, consistent with antigen-driven expansion. Across patients, iaTreg TCR repertoires were largely private, and these iaTreg repertoires partially overlapped with synovial Teff and blood CPL repertoires. More CDR3 sequences were shared by synovial Treg cells with iaTreg cells than with other blood Treg cells, and a closer relation was confirmed by Chao-Jaccard similarity.

The germline V gene (reference sequence) yields GTSNPN for CDR1 and SVGIG for CDR2. The CDR3 holds 17 amino acids from the cysteine to the phenylalanine. A DNA sequence was not provided. TCR repertoires were obtained from around 11 juvenile idiopathic arthritis patients with active disease who had not reached inactive disease, of whom 3 were polyarticular and 8 were oligoarticular. A median age of roughly 12 years (range roughly 2.1-25) and a median disease duration of approximately seven years (range 0.2-19.1) were recorded for the TCR-sequenced patients. Samples for TCR repertoire analysis came from two centres in Italy. Peripheral blood mononuclear cells were separated on a Histopaque-1077 density gradient and then cryopreserved in about 90% FCS with around 10% DMSO. Libraries were constructed by the immunoSEQ multiplex PCR assay. TCRbeta CDR3 sequencing was performed by Adaptive Biotechnologies. The authors processed their data as follows. Repertoire similarity was assessed with the Chao-modified Jaccard index and with the median clonotype overlap from 200 random subsamples of equal sample size. Similarity analyses were performed using either productive nucleotide sequences or in silico-translated amino acid sequences. To compare repertoires, the researchers applied hierarchical clustering with single linkage as well as t-SNE, based on Chao-modified Jaccard distances. Repertoire diversity was quantified with the Renyi index, after sample size normalisation, across a range of alpha values. TCRdb carries this immuneACCESS record with in-frame sequences only. Its versions omit some clonotypes, under half of them owing to an unresolved V gene in the studies checked, with the rest unexplained. V, J and clone size are taken as reported in that table, and D and trimming were inferred from the DNA itself. The sample's table covers roughly 8,000 clones. The ten largest make up roughly 1.8% of the sample.

Remarks on this clone: The antigen it binds to is not known.

Recombination connected TRBV30 to TRBJ1-1; no DNA is available, so the TRBD1 call from TCRdb remains unchecked. The source material was Treg cells from blood. Explained via the paper, the cell subset or site label denotes: remaining (HLA-DR-negative) circulating blood Treg cells. This TCR came from a donor aged 2-29 years with juvenile idiopathic arthritis. The CDR3 protein sequence reads: CAWSVRRTGVVNTEAFF.